Listed below are T cell receptor beta chains from one sample, sequenced in a study of CD8 T cells in ankylosing spondylitis. One entry per CDR3 protein, called by TCRdb with MiXCR from the 5' RACE reads. The sample holds approximately 260,000 distinct CDR3 sequences, 15% to 20% seen once. Sample: blood, either unsorted or a sorted T cell fraction (not recorded which). The receptors derive from a male donor with ankylosing spondylitis or in good health (not recorded which). CDR3s include the opening cysteine and the closing phenylalanine or tryptophan. Fields, in order: D gene, V gene, clone size, CDR3 protein. The D gene is left open where the match is weak. Not every row has a clone size; where given, it reads once, few, many or a size class.

D gene: -; V gene: TRBV20-1; clone size: many; CDR3 protein: CSARDLMGDLVYEQYF
D gene: TRBD1; V gene: TRBV7-2; clone size: many; CDR3 protein: CASSSGTVYEQYF
D gene: TRBD2; V gene: TRBV5-1; clone size: -; CDR3 protein: CASSLAPSGRDTSLEQFF
D gene: TRBD2; V gene: TRBV9; clone size: -; CDR3 protein: CASSVEAQGTSAGNIQYF
D gene: -; V gene: TRBV29-1; clone size: many; CDR3 protein: CSVQDYNEQFF
D gene: TRBD1; V gene: TRBV9; clone size: -; CDR3 protein: CASSAGTGEVQYF
D gene: TRBD2; V gene: TRBV5-1; clone size: -; CDR3 protein: CASTPWAGEVREQYF
D gene: TRBD1; V gene: TRBV29-1; clone size: few; CDR3 protein: CSVEDPDRVVDEQFF
D gene: TRBD1; V gene: TRBV28; clone size: -; CDR3 protein: CASSPHSGTGYYEQYF
D gene: -; V gene: TRBV12-3/TRBV12-4; clone size: many; CDR3 protein: CASSPHRDDYEQYF
D gene: TRBD2; V gene: TRBV5-1; clone size: few; CDR3 protein: CASSLASGAGGPGYEQYF
D gene: -; V gene: TRBV19; clone size: -; CDR3 protein: CASSNTRGANTEAFF
D gene: -; V gene: TRBV29-1; clone size: -; CDR3 protein: CSVEDQASFRTDTQYF
D gene: -; V gene: TRBV27; clone size: -; CDR3 protein: CASGTGYEQYF
D gene: TRBD2; V gene: TRBV27; clone size: few; CDR3 protein: CASSLLLAGDPPAYNEQFF
D gene: TRBD1; V gene: TRBV7-3; clone size: few; CDR3 protein: CASSQRDRGKETQYF
D gene: -; V gene: TRBV25-1; clone size: many; CDR3 protein: CASSEVGSAYEQYF
D gene: TRBD1; V gene: TRBV29-1; clone size: -; CDR3 protein: CSVEEGTGAYEQYF
D gene: TRBD2; V gene: TRBV5-6; clone size: -; CDR3 protein: CASSLLAGGPRGEQFF
D gene: -; V gene: TRBV27; clone size: few; CDR3 protein: CASSGSQSSYNEQFF
D gene: TRBD1; V gene: TRBV5-1; clone size: few; CDR3 protein: CASSLPRTGENYGYTF
D gene: -; V gene: TRBV18; clone size: -; CDR3 protein: CASSQPEGYEQYF
D gene: TRBD2; V gene: TRBV25-1; clone size: few; CDR3 protein: CASERPGLYNEQFF
D gene: TRBD2; V gene: TRBV7-9; clone size: -; CDR3 protein: CASSLKLAGAETQYF
D gene: TRBD2; V gene: TRBV29-1; clone size: few; CDR3 protein: CSALGLAGVNFVTDTQYF
D gene: TRBD1; V gene: TRBV6-4; clone size: -; CDR3 protein: CASSGDRGQVNEQFF
D gene: -; V gene: TRBV27; clone size: few; CDR3 protein: CASSSDFYNEQFF
D gene: TRBD2; V gene: TRBV10-3; clone size: few; CDR3 protein: CAIRPSGLASPDTQYF
D gene: TRBD1; V gene: TRBV10-3; clone size: few; CDR3 protein: CAISESKGALTQETQYF
D gene: -; V gene: TRBV15; clone size: few; CDR3 protein: CATSRDAGYEQYF
D gene: TRBD1; V gene: TRBV2; clone size: -; CDR3 protein: CASSEWTGGNQPQHF
D gene: -; V gene: TRBV29-1; clone size: few; CDR3 protein: CSVEIPRGSETQYF
D gene: TRBD2; V gene: TRBV4-3; clone size: few; CDR3 protein: CASSQDLRELAGEETQYF
D gene: -; V gene: TRBV4-3; clone size: -; CDR3 protein: CASSQDPQSSYNEQFF
D gene: TRBD2; V gene: TRBV10-3; clone size: few; CDR3 protein: CAISGDYGLKETQYF